This T cell receptor beta chain appears in the sequencing data of a study of blood T cell repertoires in COVID-19. Clones were sequenced by immunoSEQ multiplex PCR, and TCRdb holds only the in-frame ones, with some missing. This table holds about 120,000 clones, roughly 80% found once. The trim removed 3 bases at V and 4 bases at J, leaving 2 bases unmatched. The CDR3 length is 15 residues. Germline V CDR1 and CDR2: SGHTA, FQGNSA. Material for sequencing was peripheral blood. The chain links TRBV7-2 to TRBJ2-5; TRBD2 agrees at 13 bases. The origin of this receptor is a man aged 70-80 years with acute or convalescent COVID-19. The CDR3 nucleotides read TGTGCCAGCAGCTTTACTAGCGGGGGGGGAGAGACCCAGTACTTC. Protein sequence: CASSFTSGGGETQYF.